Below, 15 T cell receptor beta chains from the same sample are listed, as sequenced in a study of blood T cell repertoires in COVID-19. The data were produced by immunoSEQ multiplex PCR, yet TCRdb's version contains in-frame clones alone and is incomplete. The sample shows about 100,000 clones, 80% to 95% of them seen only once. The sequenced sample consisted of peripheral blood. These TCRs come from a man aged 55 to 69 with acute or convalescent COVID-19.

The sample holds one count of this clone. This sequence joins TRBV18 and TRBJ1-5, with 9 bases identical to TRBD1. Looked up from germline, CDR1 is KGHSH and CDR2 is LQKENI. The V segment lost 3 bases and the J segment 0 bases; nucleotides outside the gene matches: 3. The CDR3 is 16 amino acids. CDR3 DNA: TGTGCCAGCTCACCTACGGGACAGGGTAGCAATCAGCCCCAGCATTTT. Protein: CASSPTGQGSNQPQHF.

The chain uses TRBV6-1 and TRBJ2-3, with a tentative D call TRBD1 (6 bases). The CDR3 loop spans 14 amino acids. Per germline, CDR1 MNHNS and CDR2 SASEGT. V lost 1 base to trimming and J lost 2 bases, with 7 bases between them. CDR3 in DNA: TGTGCCAGCAGTGAAGTGGGGGCCACAGATACGCAGTATTTT. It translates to CASSEVGATDTQYF.

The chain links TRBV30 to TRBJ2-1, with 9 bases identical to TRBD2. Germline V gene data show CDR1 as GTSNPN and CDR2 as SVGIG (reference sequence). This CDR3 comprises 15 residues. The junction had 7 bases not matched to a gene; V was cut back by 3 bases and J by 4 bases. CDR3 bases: TGTGCCTGGAGGGCGGAAGCGGGGGGATACAATGAGCAGTTCTTC. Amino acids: CAWRAEAGGYNEQFF.

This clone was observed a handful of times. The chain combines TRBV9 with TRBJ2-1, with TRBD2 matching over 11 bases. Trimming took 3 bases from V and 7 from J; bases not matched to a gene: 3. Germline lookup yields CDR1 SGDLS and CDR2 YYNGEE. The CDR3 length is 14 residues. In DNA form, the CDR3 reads TGTGCCAGCAGCGGTAGCGGGAGGGGGAATGAGCAGTTCTTC. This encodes CASSGSGRGNEQFF.

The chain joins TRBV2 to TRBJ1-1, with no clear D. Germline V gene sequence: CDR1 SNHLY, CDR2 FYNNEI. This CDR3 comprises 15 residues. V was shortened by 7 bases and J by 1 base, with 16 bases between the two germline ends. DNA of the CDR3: TGTGCCAGCAACCCCCAGAGCGCGCCGAACACTGAAGCTTTCTTT. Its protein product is CASNPQSAPNTEAFF.

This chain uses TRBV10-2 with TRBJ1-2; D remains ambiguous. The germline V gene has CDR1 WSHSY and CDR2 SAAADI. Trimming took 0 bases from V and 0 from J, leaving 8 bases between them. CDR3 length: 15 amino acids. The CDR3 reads CASSESSRTNYGYTF. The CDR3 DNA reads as TGCGCCAGCAGTGAGTCCTCCCGTACTAACTATGGCTACACCTTC.

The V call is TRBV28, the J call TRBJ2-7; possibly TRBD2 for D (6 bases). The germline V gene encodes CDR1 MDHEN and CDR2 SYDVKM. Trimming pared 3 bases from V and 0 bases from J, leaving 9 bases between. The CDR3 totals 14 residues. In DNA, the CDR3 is TGTGCCAGCAGTTTTGGGGGGTCCTCCTACGAGCAGTACTTC. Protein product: CASSFGGSSYEQYF. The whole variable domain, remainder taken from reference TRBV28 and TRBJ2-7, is DVKVTQSSRYLVKRTGEKVFLECVQDMDHENMFWYRQDPGLGLRLIYFSYDVKMKEKGDIPEGYSVSREKKERFSLILESASTNQTSMYLCASSFGGSSYEQYFGPGTRLTVT.

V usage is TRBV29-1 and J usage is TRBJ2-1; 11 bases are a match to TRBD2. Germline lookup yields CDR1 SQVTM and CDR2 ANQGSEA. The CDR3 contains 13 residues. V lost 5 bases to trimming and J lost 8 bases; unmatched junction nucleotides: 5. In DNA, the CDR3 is TGCAGCGTTAGGACTAGCGGGTCAGATGAGCAGTTCTTC. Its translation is CSVRTSGSDEQFF.

The CDR3 DNA follows: TGTGCCTGGGGCAGGGCTAGCGGAAATTACAATGAGCAGTTCTTC. Its translation is CAWGRASGNYNEQFF. The J gene is TRBJ2-1, the V gene TRBV30; 7 bases align to TRBD2. Germline CDR1 is GTSNPN and CDR2 is SVGIG (reference sequence). The CDR3 contains 15 residues. The junction had 11 bases not matched to a gene; V was cut back by 5 bases and J by 4 bases. The full variable domain, its missing parts supplied by reference TRBV30 and TRBJ2-1, is SQTIHQWPATLVQPVGSPLSLECTVEGTSNPNLYWYRQAAGRGLQLLFYSVGIGQISSEVPQNLSASRPQDRQFILSSKKLLLSDSGFYLCAWGRASGNYNEQFFGPGTRLTVL.

The CDR3 loop reads CASSLVGRQGGGGYTF. In nucleotides, the CDR3 is TGTGCCAGCAGCTTGGTGGGGCGCCAGGGAGGAGGGGGCTACACCTTC. The chain joins TRBV5-4 to TRBJ1-2; the D gene is possibly TRBD1 (5 bases). CDR1 is SGHNT and CDR2 is YYREEE in the germline V gene (reference sequence). The ends were cut back, 0 bases at V and 8 bases at J, with 20 bases in the middle. The CDR3 consists of 16 residues.

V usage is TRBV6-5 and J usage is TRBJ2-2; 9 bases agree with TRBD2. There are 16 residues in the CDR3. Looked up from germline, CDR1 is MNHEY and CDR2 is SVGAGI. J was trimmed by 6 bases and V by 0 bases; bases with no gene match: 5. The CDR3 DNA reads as TGTGCCAGCAGTTACTCAATCGCGGGAGGGGCCGGGGAGCTGTTTTTT. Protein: CASSYSIAGGAGELFF.

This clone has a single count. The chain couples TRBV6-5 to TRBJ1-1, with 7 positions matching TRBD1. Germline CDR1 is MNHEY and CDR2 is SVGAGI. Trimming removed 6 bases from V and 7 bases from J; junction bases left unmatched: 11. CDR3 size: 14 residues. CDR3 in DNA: TGTGCCAGCAGCCAGACAGGGCCCTGGGGTGAAGCTTTCTTT. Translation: CASSQTGPWGEAFF.

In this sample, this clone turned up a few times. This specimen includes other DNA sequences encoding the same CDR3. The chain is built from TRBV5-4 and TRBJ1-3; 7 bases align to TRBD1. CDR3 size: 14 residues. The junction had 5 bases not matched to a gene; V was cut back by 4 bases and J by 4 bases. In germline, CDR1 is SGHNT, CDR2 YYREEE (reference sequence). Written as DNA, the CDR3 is TGTGCCAGCAGCCTCACAGGGGTGGGAAACACCATATATTTT. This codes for CASSLTGVGNTIYF.

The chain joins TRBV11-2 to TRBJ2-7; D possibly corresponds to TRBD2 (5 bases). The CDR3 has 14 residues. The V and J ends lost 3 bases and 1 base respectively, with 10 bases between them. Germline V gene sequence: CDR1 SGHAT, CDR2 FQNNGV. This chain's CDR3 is CASSFERVSYEQYF. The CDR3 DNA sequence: TGTGCCAGCAGCTTCGAGAGGGTATCCTACGAGCAGTACTTC.

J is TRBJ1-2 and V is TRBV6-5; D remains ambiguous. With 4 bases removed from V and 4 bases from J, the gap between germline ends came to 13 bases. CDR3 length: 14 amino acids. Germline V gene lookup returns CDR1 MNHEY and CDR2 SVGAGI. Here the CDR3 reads CASSSNEGFYGYTF. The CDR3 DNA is TGTGCCAGCAGTTCGAATGAGGGTTTCTATGGCTACACCTTC.